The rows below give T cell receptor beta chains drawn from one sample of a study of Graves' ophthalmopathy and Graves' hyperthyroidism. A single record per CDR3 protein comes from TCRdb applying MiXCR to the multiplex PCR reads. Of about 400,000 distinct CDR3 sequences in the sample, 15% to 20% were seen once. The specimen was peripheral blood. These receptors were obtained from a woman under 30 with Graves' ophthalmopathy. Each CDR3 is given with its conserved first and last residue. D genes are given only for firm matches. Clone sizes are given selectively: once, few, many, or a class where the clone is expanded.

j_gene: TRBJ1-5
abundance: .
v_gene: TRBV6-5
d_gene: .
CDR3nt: TGTGCCAGCAGTTACTCACAGGACTCAATGGATCAGCCCCAGCATTTT
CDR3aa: CASSYSQDSMDQPQHF

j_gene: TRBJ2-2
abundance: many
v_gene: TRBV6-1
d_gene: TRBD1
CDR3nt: TGTGCCAGCGCCTGGACAGGGGCGGCCGGGGAGCTGTTTTTT
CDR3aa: CASAWTGAAGELFF

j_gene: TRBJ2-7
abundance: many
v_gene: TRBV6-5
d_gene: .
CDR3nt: TGTGCCAGCACCCTCTCGATCAATTCGTACGAGCAGTACTTC
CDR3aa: CASTLSINSYEQYF

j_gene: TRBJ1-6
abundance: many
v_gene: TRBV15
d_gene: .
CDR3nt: TGTGCCACCAGCAGAGAAGTAGGGAAGGGAAATTCACCCCTCCACTTT
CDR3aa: CATSREVGKGNSPLHF

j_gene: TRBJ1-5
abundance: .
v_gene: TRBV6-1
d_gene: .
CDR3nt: TGTGCCAGCAGTGAACAACAGGGTACCAATCAGCCCCAGCATTTT
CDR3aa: CASSEQQGTNQPQHF

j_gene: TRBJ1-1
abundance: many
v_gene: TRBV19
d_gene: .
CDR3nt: TGTGCCAGTAGTATGACGGGAAGGCCTGAAGCTTTCTTT
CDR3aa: CASSMTGRPEAFF

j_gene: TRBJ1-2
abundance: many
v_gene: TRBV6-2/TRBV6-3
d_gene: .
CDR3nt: TGTGCCAGCAGATACCCAGGGAGGGACTATGGCTACACCTTC
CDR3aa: CASRYPGRDYGYTF

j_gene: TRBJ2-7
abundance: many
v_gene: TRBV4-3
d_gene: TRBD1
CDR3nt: TGCGCCAGCAGCCCAGGAACAGGGGGCGCAAATCTCTACGAGCAGTACTTC
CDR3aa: CASSPGTGGANLYEQYF

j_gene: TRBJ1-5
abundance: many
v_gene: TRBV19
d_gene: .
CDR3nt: TGTGCCAGTAGTATGGTCGACCAGGGTTGGTTTAGCAATCAGCCCCAGCATTTT
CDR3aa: CASSMVDQGWFSNQPQHF

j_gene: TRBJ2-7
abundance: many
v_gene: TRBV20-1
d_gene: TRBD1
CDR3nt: TGCAGTGCTAGGGACAGGGGATACGGCGAGCAGTACTTC
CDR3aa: CSARDRGYGEQYF

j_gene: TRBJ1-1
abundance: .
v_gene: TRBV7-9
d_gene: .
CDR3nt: TGTGCCAGCAGCCCGCGATATGATGAAGCTTTCTTT
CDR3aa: CASSPRYDEAFF

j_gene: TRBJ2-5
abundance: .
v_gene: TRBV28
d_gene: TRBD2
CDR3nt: TGTGCCAGCAGTTTCCTCGCGGCACCGGGACTAGCTTCCGAGACCCAGTACTTC
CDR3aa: CASSFLAAPGLASETQYF

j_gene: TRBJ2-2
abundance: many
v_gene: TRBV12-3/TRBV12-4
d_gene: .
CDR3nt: TGTGCCAGCAGTTTCGTAGGCGGGGAGCTGTTTTTT
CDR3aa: CASSFVGGELFF

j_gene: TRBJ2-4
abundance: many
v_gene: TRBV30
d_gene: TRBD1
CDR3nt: TGTGCCTGGGGGACAGGGGAGAGAAACATTCAGTACTTC
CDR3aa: CAWGTGERNIQYF

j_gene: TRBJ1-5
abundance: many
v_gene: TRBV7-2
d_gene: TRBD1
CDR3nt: TGTGCCAGCAGCCCCCGACAGGGCCATCAGCCCCAGCATTTT
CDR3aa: CASSPRQGHQPQHF

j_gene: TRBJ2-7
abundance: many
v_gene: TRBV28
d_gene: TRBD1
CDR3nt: TGTGCCAGCAGTCCCTCAGGTCGGGACAGGGCCCGAAGGGGCAACTTC
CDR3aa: CASSPSGRDRARRGNF

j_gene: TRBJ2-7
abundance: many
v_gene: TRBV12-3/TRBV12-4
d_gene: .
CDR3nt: TGTGCCAGCAGAGTGGGGGGCTACGAGCAGTACTTC
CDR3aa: CASRVGGYEQYF

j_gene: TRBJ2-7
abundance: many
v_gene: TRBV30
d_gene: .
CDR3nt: TGTGCCTGGAACTCTGGGGGAGGCGAGCAGTACTTC
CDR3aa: CAWNSGGGEQYF

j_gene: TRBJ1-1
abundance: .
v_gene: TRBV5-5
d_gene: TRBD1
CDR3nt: TGTGCCAGCAGCCCGCAGGGGGAGAGGGGCACTGAAGCTTTCTTT
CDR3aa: CASSPQGERGTEAFF

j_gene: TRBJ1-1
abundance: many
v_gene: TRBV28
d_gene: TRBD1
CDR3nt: TGTGCCAGCAGTTTCCCGGAAGGGGGCGGAATACGAGCTTTCTTT
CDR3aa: CASSFPEGGGIRAFF

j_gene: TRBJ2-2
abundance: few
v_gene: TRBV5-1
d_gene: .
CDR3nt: TGCGCCAGCAGCTTGGGGTACACGAACACCGGGGAGCTGTTTTTT
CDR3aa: CASSLGYTNTGELFF

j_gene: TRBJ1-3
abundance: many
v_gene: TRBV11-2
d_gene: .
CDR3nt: TGTGCCAGCAGCTTAGTCGGGGGGAAGGTTGCTGGAAACACCATATATTTT
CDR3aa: CASSLVGGKVAGNTIYF